The 9 T cell receptor beta chains given below trace back to one sample, sequenced in a study of human T cells and chemical hapten exposure. TCRdb reprocessed the RACE reads with MiXCR, giving one entry per CDR3 protein. The repertoire holds under 200,000 distinct CDR3 sequences, just under 30% seen once, with just under 3% in the top ten. Regarding time point: pre-sensitization, week 0. Treatment in this sample: therapeutic diphenylcyclopropenone sensitization with weekly scalp DPC. Here the sequenced sample was whole blood, taken in connection with sensitization to the hapten diphenylcyclopropenone (DPC). These receptors came from a woman in her twenties or thirties with alopecia areata. Some clones in this sample may be carry-over from other donors' samples.

The J gene is TRBJ1-1, the V gene TRBV29-1; D is ambiguous. V gave up 3 bases and J gave up 1 base, with 6 bases separating them. This CDR3 comprises 12 residues. CDR1 is SQVTM, CDR2 ANQGSEA, per germline. The CDR3 reads CSVEVQNTEAFF. DNA for the CDR3: TGCAGCGTTGAGGTCCAGAACACTGAAGCTTTCTTT.

This clonotype has only one observation. V usage is TRBV20-1 and J usage is TRBJ2-5; TRBD2 matches at 12 bases. Germline V gene data show CDR1 as DFQATT and CDR2 as SNEGSKA (reference sequence). With 6 bases clipped from V and 2 bases from J, the junction kept 4 bases outside the gene matches. The CDR3 extends over 14 amino acids. Written as DNA, the CDR3 is TGCAGTGCCCTAACTAGCGGGGGGCAAGAGACCCAGTACTTC. Amino acid sequence: CSALTSGGQETQYF.

This chain connects TRBV6-1 to TRBJ2-3, with 9 bases lining up with TRBD1. The ends lost 4 bases at V and 4 bases at J; junction bases unmatched: 6. This CDR3 comprises 15 residues. Germline lookup yields CDR1 MNHNS and CDR2 SASEGT. CDR3: CASSAWDRAADTQYF. CDR3 nucleotides: TGTGCCAGCAGTGCGTGGGACAGGGCAGCAGATACGCAGTATTTT.

This clonotype showed up just a few times. The chain is built from TRBV6-2 or TRBV6-3 and TRBJ2-7, with a possible D match to TRBD1 (6 bases). Per the germline V gene, CDR1 is MNHEY and CDR2 is SVGEGT. With 3 bases removed from V and 1 base from J, the gap between germline ends came to 10 bases. This CDR3 comprises 14 residues. CDR3 amino acids: CASSYPGQSYEQYF. CDR3 sequence (DNA): TGTGCCAGCAGTTATCCTGGACAGTCCTACGAGCAGTACTTC.

J is TRBJ1-2 and V is TRBV29-1, with 10 bases fitting TRBD1. CDR1 and CDR2 from the germline V gene are SQVTM and ANQGSEA. V trimming: 0 bases; J trimming: 5 bases; junction bases outside the gene matches: 9. The CDR3 extends over 16 amino acids. The CDR3 reads CSVEDKGQGQVYGYTF. The CDR3 DNA follows: TGCAGCGTTGAAGATAAGGGACAGGGGCAGGTGTATGGCTACACCTTC.

The chain recombines TRBV10-2 with TRBJ1-5; D unresolved. V lost 0 bases and J lost 4, with 7 bases in between. Germline CDR1 reads WSHSY; CDR2 reads SAAADI. This CDR3 region has 14 residues. DNA of the CDR3: TGCGCCAGCAGTGAGTCAGGGAGTAATCAGCCCCAGCATTTT. This translates into CASSESGSNQPQHF.

This clonotype came up a few times. The V gene is TRBV10-2, the J gene TRBJ1-6; D is perhaps TRBD1 (5 bases). Trimming took off 0 bases at V and 11 bases at J, with 14 bases between the two ends. Germline CDR1 and CDR2: WSHSY and SAAADI. The CDR3 totals 15 residues. The CDR3 here is CASSESTGAGAPLHF. The CDR3 region has the DNA TGCGCCAGCAGTGAGTCGACCGGGGCCGGCGCACCCCTCCACTTT.

This clonotype occurred many times. The genes are TRBV20-1 and TRBJ1-2; perhaps TRBD1 as D (5 bases). The CDR3 runs 12 residues. The ends were cut back, 6 bases at V and 0 bases at J, with 8 bases in the middle. Germline CDR1 is DFQATT and CDR2 is SNEGSKA (reference sequence). CDR3 sequence reads: CSAVDTNYGYTF. The DNA for the CDR3 is TGCAGTGCCGTGGACACTAACTATGGCTACACCTTC.

V is TRBV7-8 and J is TRBJ2-3; unclear D gene. Trimming removed 5 bases from V and 2 bases from J, with 8 bases in between. The CDR3 spans 13 residues. The germline V gene has CDR1 SGHVS and CDR2 FQNEAQ. The CDR3 sequence: CASSQYATDTQYF. In nucleotides, the CDR3 is TGTGCCAGCAGCCAGTATGCCACAGATACGCAGTATTTT.